This T cell receptor (beta chain) was recorded in a study of shared clonotypes between healthy human individuals. Cells designated naive CD8 were CD45RO-negative and were positively selected for CCR7, with terminally differentiated effector memory CD45RA+ cells excluded. Healthy HIV-negative adults without recent acute infections or vaccinations served as donors. The germline V and J ends were trimmed by 0 bases and 1 base, with 10 bases remaining between them. The length of the CDR3 is 15 residues. Germline V lookup: CDR1 SGHRS, CDR2 YFSETQ. With regard to this clone: Its matching antigen is unknown.

The repertoire was sequenced with immunoSEQ multiplex PCR; TCRdb's copy has only in-frame clones and lacks some. Among millions of clones listed, around 96% were seen once. Overall study results and limits: Naive subsets, compared against memory subsets, generally had larger estimated richness values. Deeper or shallower sequencing was expected to change how clonotypes are shared among donors.

The receptor's source is a man younger than 35 in good health. The sequenced material came from naive CD8+ T cells sorted from blood. The chain has TRBV5-1 and TRBJ2-5; D is unresolved. The CDR3 loop reads CASSLEGTAQETQYF. In DNA, the CDR3 is TGCGCCAGCAGCTTGGAGGGCACAGCCCAAGAGACCCAGTACTTC.